This paragraph reports one T cell receptor beta chain. Its antigen is currently unknown. A much larger clonotype is one base distant, so this may be a read error. The CDR3 sequence is 13 residues long. The V gene's germline CDR1 is LGHNA and CDR2 YNFKEQ. Trimming removed 0 bases from V and 6 bases from J, with 8 bases in between. RNA transcripts yielded amplified TCR beta CDR3 regions. The HTBI primer set served for first-round RT-PCR of the TCR CDR3. TCRdb processed the multiplex PCR reads anew with MiXCR; each CDR3 protein has one entry. The table has 400,000 to 450,000 distinct CDR3 sequences, roughly 15% seen once; the top ten hold around 14%. The source of the sample is a study of T cells in Graves' hyperthyroidism and ophthalmopathy. Across the whole study: Before treatment of any kind, peripheral blood was taken at initial diagnosis. Study-wide results and caveats: Most clonotypes that expanded in the thyroid above 0.001 also showed up in blood.

V and J are TRBV4-2 and TRBJ1-1; D not certain. The origin of this receptor is a man aged 18 to 35 with Graves' ophthalmopathy. The sample was blood. The CDR3 protein is CASSQEPAAEAFF. DNA for the CDR3: TGTGCCAGCAGCCAAGAGCCGGCAGCTGAAGCTTTCTTT.